This T cell receptor beta chain was sequenced in a study of cytomegalovirus exposure and HLA in healthy donors. Germline-derived CDR1 and CDR2 are LNHDA and SQIVND (reference sequence). V was shortened by 7 bases and J by 2 bases, with 11 bases between the two germline ends. This CDR3 spans 14 amino acids. In the PCR, 60 Vbeta and 13 Jbeta primers were used. The method was immunoSEQ multiplex PCR; TCRdb's version includes in-frame clones alone and lacks a portion of them. The data show approximately 59,000 clones, 60% to 70% seen once. Sequenced material: PBMCs. V gene TRBV19 combines with J gene TRBJ2-2; D might be TRBD1 (6 bases). This receptor was taken from a man in his forties in good health and CMV-seropositive. CDR3 amino acids: CASIGTINTGELFF. CDR3 nucleotide sequence: TGTGCCAGTATTGGGACAATAAACACCGGGGAGCTGTTTTTT.